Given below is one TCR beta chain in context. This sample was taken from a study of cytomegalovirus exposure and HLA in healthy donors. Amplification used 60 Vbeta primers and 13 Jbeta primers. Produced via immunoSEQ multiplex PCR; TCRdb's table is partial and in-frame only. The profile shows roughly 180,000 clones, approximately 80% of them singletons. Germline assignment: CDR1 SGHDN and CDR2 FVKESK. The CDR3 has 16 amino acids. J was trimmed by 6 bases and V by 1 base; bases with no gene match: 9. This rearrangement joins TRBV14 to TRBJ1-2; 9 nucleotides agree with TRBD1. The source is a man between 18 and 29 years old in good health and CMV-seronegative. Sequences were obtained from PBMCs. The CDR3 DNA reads TGTGCCAGCAGCCAAGTAAGGGACAGGGTACGGGATGGCTACACCTTC. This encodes CASSQVRDRVRDGYTF.